This entry is about one T cell receptor (beta chain). The split of CD4+ cells yielded CD45RA+ naive and CD45RA-negative memory subsets. Germline loops: CDR1 MGHRA, CDR2 YSYEKL. The CDR3 covers 17 residues. The J segment lost 2 bases and the V segment lost 2 bases, leaving 5 bases of the junction unmatched. The data were obtained in a study of shared clonotypes between healthy human individuals. The overall study: Serving as donors were two women and a few men, whose ages spanned 18 to 49. A donor's plate count was three for CD4 naive and three for CD4 memory; CD8 naive had two and CD8 memory one.

At a deep level, the assay was run. TCRdb's copy holds only in-frame clones and misses some; the assay was immunoSEQ multiplex PCR. The sample records around 510,000 clones, 90% to 96% being singletons. The sample comprised naive CD4+ T cells sorted from blood. The subset is: CD45RA+ positively selected. The chain couples TRBV4-1 to TRBJ2-3, with TRBD2 identical over 12 bases. The receptor was isolated from a woman aged 25 to 45 in good health. CDR3 nucleotide sequence: TGCGCCAGCAGCCAAAACCTAGCGGGAGGGACCACAGATACGCAGTATTTT. Amino acids: CASSQNLAGGTTDTQYF.